The 6 T cell receptor beta chains presented below share a single source sample, sequenced in a study of shared clonotypes between healthy human individuals. Sequencing used immunoSEQ multiplex PCR; TCRdb keeps in-frame clones, though not all of them. The sample consists of about 640,000 clones, 60% to 80% of them appearing once. The sequenced sample was memory CD4+ T cells sorted from blood. Subset specified: CD45RA-negative fraction. The receptors were sampled from a woman aged 30 to 39 in good health.

The chain has TRBV2 and TRBJ1-2; 7 nucleotides align to TRBD1. This CDR3 region has 14 residues. CDR1 is SNHLY, CDR2 FYNNEI, per germline. With V trimmed by 4 bases and J by 4 bases, 6 bases remained unmatched. As DNA, the CDR3 is TGTGCCAGCAGTGGGCGACAGGGCCGCTATGGCTACACCTTC. Residues: CASSGRQGRYGYTF.

This clone was counted a few times. The chain combines TRBV30 with TRBJ1-1, with a tentative D call TRBD1 (6 bases). The CDR3 is 13 amino acids. V was clipped by 8 bases and J by 0 bases, with 13 bases between them. Germline loops: CDR1 GTSNPN, CDR2 SVGIG (reference sequence). This chain's CDR3 is CARGRAVNTEAFF. CDR3 nucleotides: TGTGCCAGGGGGAGGGCGGTGAACACTGAAGCTTTCTTT.

The rearrangement links TRBV14 to TRBJ1-1, with a weak D call TRBD1 (6 bases). The ends were cut back, 4 bases at V and 1 base at J, with 16 bases in the middle. CDR1 is SGHDN and CDR2 is FVKESK in the germline V gene. This CDR3 has 16 residues. For the CDR3, the DNA is TGTGCCAGCAGCCGAAGACAGGCCGGGGGGAACACTGAAGCTTTCTTT. It encodes CASSRRQAGGNTEAFF.

The rearrangement joins TRBV6-5 to TRBJ2-3; no reliable D call. From germline, CDR1 is MNHEY and CDR2 SVGAGI. The CDR3 is 11 residues long. V gave up 2 bases and J gave up 11 bases, with 8 bases separating them. This chain's CDR3 is CASSYLYEQYF. The CDR3 DNA sequence: TGTGCCAGCAGTTACCTTTACGAGCAGTATTTT.

This clone appeared a few times. This same CDR3 is encoded by further DNA sequences in the sample. The chain joins TRBV5-1 to TRBJ2-1; 9 nucleotides align to TRBD2. Germline lookup yields CDR1 SGHRS and CDR2 YFSETQ. CDR3 length: 15 amino acids. After removal of 2 bases from V and 4 bases from J, the junction contained 4 bases not matched to a gene. CDR3 protein: CASSLSSGTYNEQFF. The CDR3 DNA sequence: TGCGCCAGCAGCTTATCTAGCGGGACTTACAATGAGCAGTTCTTC.

The chain recombines TRBV7-2 with TRBJ1-1, with 7 bases lining up with TRBD1. CDR3 length: 16 residues. V trimming: 1 base; J trimming: 0 bases; junction bases outside the gene matches: 5. Germline V gene data show CDR1 as SGHTA and CDR2 as FQGNSA. CDR3 residues: CASSLGGGLMNTEAFF. Written as DNA, the CDR3 is TGTGCCAGCAGCTTAGGAGGGGGCCTGATGAACACTGAAGCTTTCTTT.